The clone carrying this TCR beta chain showed up many times. The target antigen is unknown. The data were obtained in a study of T cells after yellow fever vaccination. TCRdb reanalysed the 5' RACE reads using MiXCR and keeps one entry per CDR3 protein. This sample has about 320,000 distinct CDR3 sequences, with approximately 11% found just once. Findings and limits, study-wide: The CD4 compartment and the CD8 compartment contained a small share of clonotypes in common. Contamination of FACS-sorted repertoires by abundant clonotypes from the bulk population could occur.

Germline V CDR1 and CDR2: SEHNR, FQNEAQ (reference sequence). There are 13 residues in the CDR3. V lost 5 bases, J lost 6 bases, and 4 bases stayed unmatched. The chain carries TRBV7-9 and TRBJ1-5, with 7 bases aligning to TRBD1. The sequencing here drew on CD4+ T cells sorted from PBMCs, taken 45 days after the yellow fever booster vaccination. The receptor was isolated from a man between 18 and 35 years old who received the YFV17D yellow fever vaccine. This CDR3 is CASSQGVGQPQHF. CDR3 in DNA: TGTGCCAGCAGCCAGGGGGTGGGTCAGCCCCAGCATTTT.